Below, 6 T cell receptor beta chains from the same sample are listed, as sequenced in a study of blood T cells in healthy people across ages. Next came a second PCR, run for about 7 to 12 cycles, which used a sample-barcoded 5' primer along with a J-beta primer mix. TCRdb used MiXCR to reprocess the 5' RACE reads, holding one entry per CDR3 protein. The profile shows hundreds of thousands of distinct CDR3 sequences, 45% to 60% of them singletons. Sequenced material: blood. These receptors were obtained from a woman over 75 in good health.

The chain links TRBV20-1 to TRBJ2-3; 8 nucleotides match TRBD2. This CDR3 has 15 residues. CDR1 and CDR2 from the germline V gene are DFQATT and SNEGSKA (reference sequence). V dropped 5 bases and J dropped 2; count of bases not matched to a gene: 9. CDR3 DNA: TGCAGTGCTGACTCTTTAGCGGGATCCACAGATACGCAGTATTTT. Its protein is CSADSLAGSTDTQYF.

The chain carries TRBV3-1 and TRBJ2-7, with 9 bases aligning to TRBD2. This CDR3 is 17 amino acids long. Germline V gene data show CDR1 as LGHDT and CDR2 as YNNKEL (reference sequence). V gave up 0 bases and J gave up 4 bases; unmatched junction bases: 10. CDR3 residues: CASSQESTGLALYEQYF. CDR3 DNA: TGTGCCAGCAGCCAAGAGAGTACGGGACTAGCCTTATACGAGCAGTACTTC.

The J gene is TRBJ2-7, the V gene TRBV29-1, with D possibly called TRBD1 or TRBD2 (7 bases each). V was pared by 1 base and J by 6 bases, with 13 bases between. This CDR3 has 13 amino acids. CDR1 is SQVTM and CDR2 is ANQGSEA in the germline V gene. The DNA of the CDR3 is TGCAGCGTTGAAGGACAGGGAGGGGGCGAGCAGTACTTC. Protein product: CSVEGQGGGEQYF.

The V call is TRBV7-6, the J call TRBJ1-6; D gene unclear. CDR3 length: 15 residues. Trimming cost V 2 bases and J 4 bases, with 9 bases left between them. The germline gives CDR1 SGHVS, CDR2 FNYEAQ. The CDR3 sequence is CASSLNPFYNSPLHF. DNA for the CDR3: TGTGCCAGCAGCTTAAACCCGTTTTATAATTCACCCCTCCACTTT. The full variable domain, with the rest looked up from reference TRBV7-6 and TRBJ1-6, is GAGVSQSPRYKVTKRGQDVALRCDPISGHVSLYWYRQALGQGPEFLTYFNYEAQQDKSGLPNDRFSAERPEGSISTLTIQRTEQRDSAMYRCASSLNPFYNSPLHFGNGTRLTVT.

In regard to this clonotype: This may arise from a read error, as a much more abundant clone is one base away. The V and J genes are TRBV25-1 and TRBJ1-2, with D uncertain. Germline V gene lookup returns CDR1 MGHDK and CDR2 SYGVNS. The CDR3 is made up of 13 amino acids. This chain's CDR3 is CASSAYSFYGYIF. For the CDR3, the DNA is TGTGCCAGCAGTGCATACTCCTTCTATGGCTACATCTTC.

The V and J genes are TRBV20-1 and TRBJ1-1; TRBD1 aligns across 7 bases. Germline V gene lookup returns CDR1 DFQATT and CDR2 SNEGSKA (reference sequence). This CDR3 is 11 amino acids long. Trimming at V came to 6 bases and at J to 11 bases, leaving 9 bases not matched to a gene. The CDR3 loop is CSACLRGAAFF. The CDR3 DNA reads TGCAGTGCGTGTCTCAGGGGGGCGGCTTTCTTT.